This T cell receptor (beta chain) was found in a study of control samples from healthy donors and cancer patients. The CDR3 has 15 residues. In germline, CDR1 is SGHRS, CDR2 YFSETQ. Trimming removed 4 bases at V and 5 bases at J, with 18 bases between. Data came from immunoSEQ multiplex PCR; TCRdb stores just in-frame clones and leaves some out. The sample carries tens of thousands of clones, less than 90% recorded once. This clonotype was obtained from a woman between 65 and 79 years old in good health. The chain uses TRBV5-1 and TRBJ1-1; D remains ambiguous. Input material: blood. The chain's CDR3 is CASSQLSQASTEAFF. The CDR3 coding sequence is TGCGCCAGCAGCCAGTTGAGTCAGGCGAGTACTGAAGCTTTCTTT.